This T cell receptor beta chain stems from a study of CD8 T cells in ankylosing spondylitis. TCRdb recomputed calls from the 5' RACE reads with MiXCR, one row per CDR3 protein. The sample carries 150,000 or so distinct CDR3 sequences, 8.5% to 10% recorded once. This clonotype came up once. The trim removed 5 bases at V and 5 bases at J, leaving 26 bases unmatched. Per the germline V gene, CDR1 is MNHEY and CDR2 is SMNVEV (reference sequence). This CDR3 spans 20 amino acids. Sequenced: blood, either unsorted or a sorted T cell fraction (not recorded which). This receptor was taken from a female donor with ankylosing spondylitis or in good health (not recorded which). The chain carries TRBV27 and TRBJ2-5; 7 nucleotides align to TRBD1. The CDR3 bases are TGTGCCAGCAGTCCCCGAGACAGGGTTTATGCAACGGCAGATCACGAGACCCAGTACTTC. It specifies CASSPRDRVYATADHETQYF.